This T cell receptor (beta chain) appears in the sequencing data of a study of PD-L1 blockade in urothelial cancer. Described time point: pretreatment peripheral blood. Libraries were prepared by immunoSEQ multiplex PCR; TCRdb keeps only in-frame clonotypes and omits some of them. The table lists tens of thousands of clones, around 90% of them singletons, with 4.5% in the top ten. The source of this sequence is a man aged 65-85 years with urothelial cancer. This sample comprised PBMCs, obtained around atezolizumab (anti-PD-L1) treatment.

CDR3 coding DNA: TGCGCCAGCAGCTTAGAACAGGGGGCCTACGAGCAGTACTTC. Translating gives CASSLEQGAYEQYF. The chain carries TRBV5-1 and TRBJ2-7; 8 bases agree with TRBD1. Germline CDR1 reads SGHRS; CDR2 reads YFSETQ. Losses at the gene ends were 2 bases for V and 2 bases for J; bases not matched to a gene: 3. The CDR3 has 14 amino acids.